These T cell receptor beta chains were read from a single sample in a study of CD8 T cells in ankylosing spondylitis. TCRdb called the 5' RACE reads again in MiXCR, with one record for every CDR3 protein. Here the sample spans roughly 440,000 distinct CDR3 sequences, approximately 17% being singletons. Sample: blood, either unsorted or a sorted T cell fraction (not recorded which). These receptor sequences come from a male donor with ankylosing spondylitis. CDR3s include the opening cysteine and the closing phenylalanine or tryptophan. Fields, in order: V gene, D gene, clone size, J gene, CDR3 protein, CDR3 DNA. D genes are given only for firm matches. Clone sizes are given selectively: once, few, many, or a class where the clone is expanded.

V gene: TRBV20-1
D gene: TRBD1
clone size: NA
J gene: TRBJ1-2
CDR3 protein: CSARPNPGTAYGYTF
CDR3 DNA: TGCAGTGCTAGACCCAACCCCGGGACAGCCTATGGCTACACCTTC

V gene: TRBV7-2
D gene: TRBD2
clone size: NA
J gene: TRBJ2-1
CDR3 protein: CASSSNPGRYNEQFF
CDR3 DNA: TGTGCCAGCAGCTCCAACCCCGGGAGGTACAATGAGCAGTTCTTC

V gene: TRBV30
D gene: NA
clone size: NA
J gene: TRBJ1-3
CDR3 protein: CAWSVPGGNTIYF
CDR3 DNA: TGTGCCTGGAGTGTACCGGGTGGAAACACCATATATTTT

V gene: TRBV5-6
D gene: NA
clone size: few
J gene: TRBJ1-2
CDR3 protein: CASSRSDHYNYGYTF
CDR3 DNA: TGTGCCAGCAGCCGCTCAGACCACTATAACTATGGCTACACCTTC

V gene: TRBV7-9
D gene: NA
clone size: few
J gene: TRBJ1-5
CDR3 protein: CASSDDTYSNQPQHF
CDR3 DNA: TGTGCCAGCAGCGACGACACATATAGCAATCAGCCCCAGCATTTT

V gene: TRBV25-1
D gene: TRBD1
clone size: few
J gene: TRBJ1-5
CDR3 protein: CASSEYGRGSPQPQHF
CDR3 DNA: TGTGCCAGCAGTGAATACGGCAGGGGGTCTCCTCAGCCCCAGCATTTT

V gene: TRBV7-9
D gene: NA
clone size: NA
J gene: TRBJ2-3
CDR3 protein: CASSPRLVRTDTQYF
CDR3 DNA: TGTGCCAGCAGCCCCCGACTAGTTCGAACAGATACGCAGTATTTT

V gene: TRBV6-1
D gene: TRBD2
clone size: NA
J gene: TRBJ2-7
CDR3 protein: CASSPRAGGGEQYF
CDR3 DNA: TGTGCCAGCAGTCCCCGAGCGGGAGGTGGCGAGCAGTACTTC

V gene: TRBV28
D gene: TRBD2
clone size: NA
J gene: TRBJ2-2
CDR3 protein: CASSKLAGNTGELFF
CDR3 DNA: TGTGCCAGCAGCAAACTAGCGGGAAACACCGGGGAGCTGTTTTTT

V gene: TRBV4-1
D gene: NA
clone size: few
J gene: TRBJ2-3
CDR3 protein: CASSQGGLAGTPDTQYF
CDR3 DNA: TGCGCCAGCAGCCAAGGAGGACTGGCAGGTACCCCAGATACGCAGTATTTT

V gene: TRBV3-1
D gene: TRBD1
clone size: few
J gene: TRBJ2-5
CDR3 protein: CASTLDRGASGTQYF
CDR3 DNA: TGTGCCAGCACCCTGGACAGGGGTGCGTCAGGGACCCAGTACTTC

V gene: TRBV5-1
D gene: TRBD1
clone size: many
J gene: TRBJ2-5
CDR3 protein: CASSSYTGVQETQYF
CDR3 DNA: TGCGCCAGCAGCTCTTACACAGGGGTACAAGAGACCCAGTACTTC

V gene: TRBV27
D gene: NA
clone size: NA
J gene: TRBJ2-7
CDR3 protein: CASSLRAYGGPYEQYF
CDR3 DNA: TGTGCCAGCAGTCTCCGCGCCTACGGAGGTCCCTACGAGCAGTACTTC

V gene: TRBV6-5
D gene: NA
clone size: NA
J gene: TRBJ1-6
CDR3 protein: CASSSPDGGNSPLHF
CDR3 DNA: TGTGCCAGCAGTTCCCCGGACGGCGGAAATTCACCCCTCCACTTT

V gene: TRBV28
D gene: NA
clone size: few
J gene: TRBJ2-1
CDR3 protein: CASSFGGPLVEQFF
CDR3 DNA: TGTGCCAGCAGTTTCGGGGGCCCTCTGGTTGAGCAGTTCTTC

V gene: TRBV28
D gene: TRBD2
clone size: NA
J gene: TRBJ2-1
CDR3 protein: CASTSGGYSYNEQFF
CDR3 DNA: TGTGCCAGTACTAGCGGGGGGTACTCCTACAATGAGCAGTTCTTC

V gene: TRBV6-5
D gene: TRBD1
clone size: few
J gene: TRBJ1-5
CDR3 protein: CASSSTTGNQPQHF
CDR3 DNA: TGTGCCAGCAGTTCAACGACAGGGAATCAGCCCCAGCATTTT

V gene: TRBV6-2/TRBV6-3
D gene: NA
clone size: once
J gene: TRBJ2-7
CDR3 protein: CASIPAMGHYEQYF
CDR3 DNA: TGTGCCAGCATCCCAGCGATGGGACACTACGAGCAGTACTTC

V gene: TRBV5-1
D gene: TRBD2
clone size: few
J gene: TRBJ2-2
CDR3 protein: CASANLAGEGSGELFF
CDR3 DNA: TGCGCCAGCGCCAACCTAGCGGGAGAAGGCTCCGGGGAGCTGTTTTTT

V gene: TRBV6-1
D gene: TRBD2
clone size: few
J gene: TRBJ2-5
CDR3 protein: CASTSPFASGQETQYF
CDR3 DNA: TGTGCCAGCACCTCCCCTTTTGCTAGCGGGCAGGAGACCCAGTACTTC

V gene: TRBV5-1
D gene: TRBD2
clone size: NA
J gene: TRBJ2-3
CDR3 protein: CASSFLAGVGTDTQYF
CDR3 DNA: TGCGCCAGCAGCTTCTTAGCGGGAGTAGGCACAGATACGCAGTATTTT

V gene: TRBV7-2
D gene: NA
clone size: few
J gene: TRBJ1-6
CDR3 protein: CASRGGRNNSPLHF
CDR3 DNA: TGTGCCAGCAGGGGGGGCAGAAATAATTCACCCCTCCACTTT

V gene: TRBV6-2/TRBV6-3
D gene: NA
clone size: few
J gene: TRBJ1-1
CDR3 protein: CASRSYSEAFF
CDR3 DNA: TGTGCCAGCAGGTCGTATTCCGAAGCTTTCTTT

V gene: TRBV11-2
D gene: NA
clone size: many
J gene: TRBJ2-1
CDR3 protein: CASSYRGSAGVLYNEQFF
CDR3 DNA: TGTGCCAGCAGCTACAGGGGTTCGGCGGGAGTTCTCTACAATGAGCAGTTCTTC

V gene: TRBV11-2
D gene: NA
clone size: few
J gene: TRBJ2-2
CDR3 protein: CASSLVWGVGGELFF
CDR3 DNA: TGTGCCAGCAGCTTAGTCTGGGGGGTCGGCGGGGAGCTGTTTTTT

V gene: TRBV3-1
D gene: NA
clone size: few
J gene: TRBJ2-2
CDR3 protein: CASSQDRRRLANGELFF
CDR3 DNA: TGTGCCAGCAGCCAAGATCGGAGGCGTCTAGCGAACGGGGAGCTGTTTTTT

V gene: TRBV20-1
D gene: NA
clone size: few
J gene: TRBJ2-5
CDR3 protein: CGGEAKETQYF
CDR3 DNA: TGCGGGGGAGAGGCGAAAGAGACCCAGTACTTC

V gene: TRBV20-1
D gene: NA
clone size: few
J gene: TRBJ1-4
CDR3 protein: CSALSSGGEKLFF
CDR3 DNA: TGCAGTGCCTTGTCATCGGGGGGCGAAAAACTGTTTTTT

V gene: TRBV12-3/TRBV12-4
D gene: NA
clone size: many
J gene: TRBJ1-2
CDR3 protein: CASSNAGTFRYTF
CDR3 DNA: TGTGCCAGCAGTAATGCGGGGACTTTTCGCTACACCTTC

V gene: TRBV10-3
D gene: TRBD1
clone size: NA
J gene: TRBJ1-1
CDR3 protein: CAISRQGNTEAFF
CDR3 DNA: TGTGCCATCAGTCGACAGGGGAACACTGAAGCTTTCTTT

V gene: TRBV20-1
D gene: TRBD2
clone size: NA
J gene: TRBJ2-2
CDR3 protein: CSARTSQGGELFF
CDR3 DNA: TGCAGTGCTAGGACTAGCCAGGGCGGGGAGCTGTTTTTT

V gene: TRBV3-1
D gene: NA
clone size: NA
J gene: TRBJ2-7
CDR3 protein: CASSQPVGQIGGTYEQYF
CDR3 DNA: TGTGCCAGCAGCCAACCGGTAGGACAGATTGGGGGGACCTACGAGCAGTACTTC

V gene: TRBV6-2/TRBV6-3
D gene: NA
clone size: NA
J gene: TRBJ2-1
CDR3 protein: CASGQPGRNNEQFF
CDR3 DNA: TGTGCCAGCGGACAGCCCGGTCGTAACAATGAGCAGTTCTTC

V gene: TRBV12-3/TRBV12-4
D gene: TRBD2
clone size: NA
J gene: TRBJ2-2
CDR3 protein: CASCPQRPGWREEPGELFF
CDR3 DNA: TGTGCCAGCTGTCCGCAGCGTCCGGGTTGGCGGGAGGAACCCGGGGAGCTGTTTTTT

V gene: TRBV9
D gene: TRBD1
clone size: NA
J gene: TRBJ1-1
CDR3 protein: CASSVAAGGTEAFF
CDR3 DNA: TGTGCCAGCAGCGTAGCGGCAGGGGGCACTGAAGCTTTCTTT

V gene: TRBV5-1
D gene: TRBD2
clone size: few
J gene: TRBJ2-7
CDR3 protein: CASSLGSGNQGEQYF
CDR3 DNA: TGCGCCAGCAGCTTGGGTAGCGGGAATCAGGGCGAGCAGTACTTC

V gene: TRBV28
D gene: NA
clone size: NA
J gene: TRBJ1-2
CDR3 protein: CASAPRAIGGYTF
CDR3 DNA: TGTGCCAGCGCCCCTCGTGCTATCGGCGGCTACACCTTC

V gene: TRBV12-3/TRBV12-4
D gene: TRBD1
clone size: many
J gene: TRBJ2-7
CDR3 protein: CASSSRQGLGEQYF
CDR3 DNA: TGTGCCAGCAGTTCCCGACAGGGGTTGGGCGAGCAGTACTTC

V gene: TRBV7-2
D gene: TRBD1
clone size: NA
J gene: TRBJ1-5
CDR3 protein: CASSRGQVEVPQHF
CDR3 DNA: TGTGCCAGCAGCCGAGGACAGGTTGAGGTGCCCCAGCATTTT

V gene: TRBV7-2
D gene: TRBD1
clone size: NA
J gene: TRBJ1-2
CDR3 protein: CASSPRGQVPGYTF
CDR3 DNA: TGTGCCAGCAGCCCTAGGGGACAGGTCCCTGGCTACACCTTC

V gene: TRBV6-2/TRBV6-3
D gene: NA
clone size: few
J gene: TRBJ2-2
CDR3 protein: CASSYSVGRPNTGELFF
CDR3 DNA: TGTGCCAGCAGTTACTCGGTGGGGAGGCCGAACACCGGGGAGCTGTTTTTT

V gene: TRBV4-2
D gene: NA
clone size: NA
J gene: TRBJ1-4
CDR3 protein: CASSQSSSQGNEKLFF
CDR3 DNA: TGTGCCAGCAGCCAATCCTCGTCTCAGGGGAATGAAAAACTGTTTTTT

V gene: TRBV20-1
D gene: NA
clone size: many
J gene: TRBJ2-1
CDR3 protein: CSARPLTAPSHNEQFF
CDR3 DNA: TGCAGTGCTAGACCTTTGACAGCCCCTTCCCACAATGAGCAGTTCTTC

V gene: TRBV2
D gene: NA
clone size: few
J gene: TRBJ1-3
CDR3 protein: CASRVQGSGGSTIYF
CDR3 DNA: TGTGCCAGCAGGGTGCAGGGAAGTGGCGGAAGCACCATATATTTT

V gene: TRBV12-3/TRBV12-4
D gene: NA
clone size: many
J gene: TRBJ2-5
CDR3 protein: CASSLRGSQETQYF
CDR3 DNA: TGTGCCAGCAGTTTGCGGGGTTCCCAAGAGACCCAGTACTTC

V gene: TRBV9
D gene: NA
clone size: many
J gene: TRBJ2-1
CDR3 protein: CASSAGGIGNEQFF
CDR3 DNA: TGTGCCAGCAGCGCCGGAGGGATCGGCAATGAGCAGTTCTTC

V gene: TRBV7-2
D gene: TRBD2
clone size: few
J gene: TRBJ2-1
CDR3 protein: CASSSIPLAGGEQFF
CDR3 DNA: TGTGCCAGCAGCTCCATCCCACTAGCGGGAGGTGAGCAGTTCTTC

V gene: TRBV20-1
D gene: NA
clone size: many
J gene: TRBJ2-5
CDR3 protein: CSARSVREKTYQETQYF
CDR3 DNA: TGCAGTGCTAGGAGTGTGAGGGAGAAAACGTACCAAGAGACCCAGTACTTC

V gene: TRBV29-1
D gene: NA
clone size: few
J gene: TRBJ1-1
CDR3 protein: CSAKDLGKNTEAFF
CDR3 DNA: TGCAGCGCTAAGGATTTGGGTAAGAACACTGAAGCTTTCTTT

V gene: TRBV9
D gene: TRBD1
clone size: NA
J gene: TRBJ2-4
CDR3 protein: CASSVAPGTGPDIQYF
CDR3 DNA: TGTGCCAGCAGCGTAGCACCCGGGACAGGGCCGGACATTCAGTACTTC

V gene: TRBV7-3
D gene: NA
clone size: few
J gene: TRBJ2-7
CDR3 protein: CASSLRGGMSSYEQYF
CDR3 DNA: TGTGCCAGCAGCTTACGGGGCGGGATGAGCTCCTACGAGCAGTACTTC